This TCR beta chain was captured by sequencing in a study of blood T cell repertoires in COVID-19. Study summary: Both acute and convalescent COVID-19 samples were obtained from the United States, Italy and Spain. Sources were T cells, B-cell-depleted T cells, or PBMCs; the material itself was cDNA or gDNA.

Authors' methods: Estimated nucleated cell counts came from reference gene primer amplification. Data came from immunoSEQ multiplex PCR; TCRdb stores just in-frame clones and leaves some out. The V and J calls and the clone size are those of that table, but D and trimming were determined from the DNA. The sample lists 70,000 or so clones, 85% to 90% seen once, with roughly 6.3% in the top ten. This receptor was taken from an elderly woman with active COVID-19. The specimen sequenced was peripheral blood.

CDR3 amino acids: CASSLSQVTLYSNQPQHF. CDR3 DNA sequence: TGTGCCAGCAGTTTATCACAGGTAACTCTGTATAGCAATCAGCCCCAGCATTTT. This chain links TRBV27 with TRBJ1-5, with TRBD1 as a possible D gene (5 bases). Trimming shortened V by 0 bases and J by 0 bases, and 15 bases separated the two germline ends. In germline, CDR1 is MNHEY, CDR2 SMNVEV (reference sequence). This CDR3 contains 18 residues.